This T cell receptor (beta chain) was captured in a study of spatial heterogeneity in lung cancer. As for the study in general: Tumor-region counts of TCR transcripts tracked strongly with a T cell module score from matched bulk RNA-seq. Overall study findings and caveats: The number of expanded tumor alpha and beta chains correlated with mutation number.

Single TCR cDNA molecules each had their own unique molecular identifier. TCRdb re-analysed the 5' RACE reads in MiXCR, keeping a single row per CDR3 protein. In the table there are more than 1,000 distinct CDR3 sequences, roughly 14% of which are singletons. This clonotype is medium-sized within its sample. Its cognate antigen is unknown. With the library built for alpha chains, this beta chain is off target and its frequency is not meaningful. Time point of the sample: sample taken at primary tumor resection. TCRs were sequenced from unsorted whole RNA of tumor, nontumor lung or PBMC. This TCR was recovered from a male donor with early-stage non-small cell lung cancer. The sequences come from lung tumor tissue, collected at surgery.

The CDR3 coding sequence is TGTGCCAGCAGTCTAGTAGGGTGGTCGCACAATGAGCAGTTCTTC. Residues: CASSLVGWSHNEQFF. V usage is TRBV7-2 and J usage is TRBJ2-1; no clear D gene. Looked up from germline, CDR1 is SGHTA and CDR2 is FQGNSA. There are 15 residues in the CDR3. V dropped 6 bases and J dropped 5 bases, with 17 bases sitting between them.